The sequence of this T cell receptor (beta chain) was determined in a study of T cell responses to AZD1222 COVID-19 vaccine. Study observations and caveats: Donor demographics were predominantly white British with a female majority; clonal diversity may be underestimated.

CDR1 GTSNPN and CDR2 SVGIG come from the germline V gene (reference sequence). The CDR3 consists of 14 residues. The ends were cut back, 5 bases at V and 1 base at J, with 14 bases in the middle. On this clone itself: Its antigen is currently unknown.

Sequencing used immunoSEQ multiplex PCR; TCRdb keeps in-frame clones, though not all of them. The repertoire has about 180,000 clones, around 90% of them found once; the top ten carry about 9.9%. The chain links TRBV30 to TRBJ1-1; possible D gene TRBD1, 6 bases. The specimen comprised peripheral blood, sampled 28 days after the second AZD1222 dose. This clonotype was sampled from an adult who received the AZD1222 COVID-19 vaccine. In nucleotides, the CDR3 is TGTGCCTGGGGCCGCCCGACAGGGAACACTGAAGCTTTCTTT. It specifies CAWGRPTGNTEAFF.